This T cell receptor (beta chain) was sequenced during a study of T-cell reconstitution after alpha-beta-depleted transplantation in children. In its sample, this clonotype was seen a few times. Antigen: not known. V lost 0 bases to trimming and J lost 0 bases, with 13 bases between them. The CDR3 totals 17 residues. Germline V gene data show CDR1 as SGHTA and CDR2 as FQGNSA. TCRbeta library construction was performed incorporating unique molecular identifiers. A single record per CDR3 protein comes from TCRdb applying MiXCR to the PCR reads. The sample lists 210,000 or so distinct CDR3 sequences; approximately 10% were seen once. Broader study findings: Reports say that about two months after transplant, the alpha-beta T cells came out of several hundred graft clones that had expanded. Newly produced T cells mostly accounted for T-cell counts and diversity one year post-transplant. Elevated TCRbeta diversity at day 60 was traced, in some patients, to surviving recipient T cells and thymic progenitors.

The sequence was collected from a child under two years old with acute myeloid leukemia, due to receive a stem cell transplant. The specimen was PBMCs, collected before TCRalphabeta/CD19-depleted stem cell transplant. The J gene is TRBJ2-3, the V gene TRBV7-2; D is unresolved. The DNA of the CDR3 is TGTGCCAGCAGCTTAGCCCCTAGGATAAGGAGCACAGATACGCAGTATTTT. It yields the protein CASSLAPRIRSTDTQYF.